Listed below are T cell receptor beta chains from one sample, sequenced in a study of post-analysis software for immune sequencing data. Each CDR3 protein is one row after TCRdb ran MiXCR on the PCR reads. The sample has about 460,000 distinct CDR3 sequences; roughly 45% are singletons. Sequencing used blood. Source of these receptors: a girl aged 10 to 17 with multiple sclerosis. The CDR3 runs from the conserved cysteine through the conserved F or W. Each record gives: V gene, D gene, CDR3 protein. The D gene is left open where the match is weak.

>TRBV4-3|-
CACSQEGSEQFF
>TRBV6-2/TRBV6-3|TRBD2
CASSSTSGYNEQFF
>TRBV4-3|TRBD2
CASSPTSGRPDTQYF
>TRBV28|-
CASSLNRDYTDTQYF
>TRBV3-1|TRBD2
CASSQDGASGTYEQYF
>TRBV6-4|-
CASSDSSGVADTQYF
>TRBV29-1|-
CSVADPRASGTDTQYF
>TRBV20-1|-
CSARHEVGELFF
>TRBV12-3/TRBV12-4|TRBD1
CASNEGTGVYNEQFF
>TRBV7-3|TRBD2
CASSTIPGASGNSGEQFF
>TRBV6-5|TRBD2
CASSTRLAGEYPPTYEQYF
>TRBV25-1|TRBD2
CANSGPGLAGELPTDTQYF
>TRBV24-1|-
CATSDPGRGQETQYF
>TRBV9|-
CVSGKDPNTEAFF
>TRBV12-3/TRBV12-4|-
CASSRTEEYEQYF
>TRBV11-2|-
CASSLKSNTEAFF
>TRBV6-5|-
CASSYVGSGNTIYF
>TRBV7-9|-
CASSTSKTGREGYTF
>TRBV6-5|-
CASSYSSLNHTF
>TRBV3-1|-
CASSHADTYEQYF
>TRBV20-1|TRBD1
CSADPDRGTDEQFF
>TRBV20-1|TRBD2
CSARPHSRLAGPSYEQYF
>TRBV12-3/TRBV12-4|TRBD2
CASTPWGLETDTQYF
>TRBV5-1|-
CASSRRRPENTEAFF
>TRBV27|TRBD1
CASSLSTGSKRDTQYF
>TRBV7-9|-
CASSLVDTQYF
>TRBV7-6|-
CASSPENHNEQFF
>TRBV29-1|-
CSTRENTGELFF
>TRBV20-1|-
CSARVGRSYTEAFF
>TRBV28|-
CASIPEVSSYEQYF
>TRBV29-1|-
CSFTFQGPGETQYF
>TRBV9|-
CASSVETGYDAGANVLTF
>TRBV7-2|-
CASSLDGGFIYGYTF
>TRBV6-5|-
CASSPAGNGSPLHF
>TRBV7-9|-
CASNGGGKNTEAFF
>TRBV28|TRBD2
CASSSPRLANEQFF
>TRBV20-1|-
CSARDWASGSYNERFF
>TRBV20-1|TRBD1
CSSTDRVGSMVTEAFF
>TRBV6-4|TRBD2
CASSELAGVVNEQYF
>TRBV27|-
CASSLASLETQYF
>TRBV27|TRBD1
CASSLNPTGWNYGYTF
>TRBV6-4|-
CASRDSNRNEQFF
>TRBV5-1|-
CASGKGPNYGYTF
>TRBV3-1|TRBD2
CASSQEMGAGGRNEQFF